The source of this TCR beta chain is a study of somatic mutations in cytotoxic T cells in rheumatoid arthritis. Study results and caveats: Slight underrepresentation of TRBV07 in rheumatoid arthritis patients was not adjusted for multiple comparisons. With age, CD8+ clonality increased in rheumatoid arthritis patients, whereas no such increase appeared in healthy controls.

V lost 6 bases and J 2 bases, leaving 16 bases between the germline ends. The CDR3 has 15 amino acids. The germline gives CDR1 MNHEY, CDR2 SVGAGI. In the case of this clone: Its antigen is unknown.

The assay was immunoSEQ multiplex PCR, and TCRdb's table has in-frame clones only and misses some. The repertoire includes more than 6,000 clones, roughly 71% of them detected once, and approximately 39% sits in the top ten. The chain recombines TRBV6-5 with TRBJ2-5, with no clear D. The material sequenced was CD8+ T cells sorted from blood. The sequence was obtained from a man between 35 and 55 years old in good health. The CDR3 sequence is CASSPWAELQETQYF. The CDR3 DNA sequence: TGTGCCAGCAGCCCGTGGGCTGAACTTCAAGAGACCCAGTACTTC.